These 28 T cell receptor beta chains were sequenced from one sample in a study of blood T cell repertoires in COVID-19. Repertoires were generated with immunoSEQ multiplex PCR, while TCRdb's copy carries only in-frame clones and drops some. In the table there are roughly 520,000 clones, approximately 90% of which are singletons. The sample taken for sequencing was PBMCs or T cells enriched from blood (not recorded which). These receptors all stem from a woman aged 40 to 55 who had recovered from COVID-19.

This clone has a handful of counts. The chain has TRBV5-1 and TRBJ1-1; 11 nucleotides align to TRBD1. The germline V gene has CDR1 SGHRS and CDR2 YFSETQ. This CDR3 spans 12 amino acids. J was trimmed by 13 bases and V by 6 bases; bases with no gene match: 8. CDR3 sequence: CASNRDRGVVFF. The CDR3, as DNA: TGCGCCAGCAACCGGGACAGGGGGGTTGTTTTCTTT.

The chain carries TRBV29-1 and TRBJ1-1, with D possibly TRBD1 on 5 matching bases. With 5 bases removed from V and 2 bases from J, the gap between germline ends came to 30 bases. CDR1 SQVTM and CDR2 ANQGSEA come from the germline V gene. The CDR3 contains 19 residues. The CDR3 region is CSVMGLNVPGHGGNTEAFF. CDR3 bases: TGCAGCGTTATGGGGCTGAATGTCCCGGGGCACGGGGGTAACACTGAAGCTTTCTTT.

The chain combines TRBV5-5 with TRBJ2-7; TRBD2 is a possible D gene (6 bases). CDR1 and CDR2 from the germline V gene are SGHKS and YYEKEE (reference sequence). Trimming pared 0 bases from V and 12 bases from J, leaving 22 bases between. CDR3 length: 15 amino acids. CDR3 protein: CASSLEAGSAGSMYF. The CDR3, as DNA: TGTGCCAGCAGCTTGGAGGCAGGGTCGGCGGGGTCGATGTACTTC.

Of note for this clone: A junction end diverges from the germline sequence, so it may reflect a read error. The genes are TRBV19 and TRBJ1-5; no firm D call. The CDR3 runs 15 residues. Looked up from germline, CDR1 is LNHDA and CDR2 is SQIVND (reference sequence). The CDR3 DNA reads TGTGCCAGTAGGATAGGGAGGGAAGTGAGTCAGCCCCAGCATTTT. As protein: CASRIGREVSQPQHF.

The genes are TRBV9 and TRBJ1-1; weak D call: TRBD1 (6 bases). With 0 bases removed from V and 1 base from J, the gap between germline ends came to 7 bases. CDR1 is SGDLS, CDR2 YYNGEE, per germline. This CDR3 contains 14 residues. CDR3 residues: CASSVDRENTEAFF. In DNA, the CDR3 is TGTGCCAGCAGCGTAGACAGGGAGAACACTGAAGCTTTCTTT.

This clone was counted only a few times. CDR3 protein: CASRGRLQETQYF. The CDR3 DNA reads TGTGCCAGCAGGGGGCGCTTACAAGAGACCCAGTACTTC. The V call is TRBV2, the J call TRBJ2-5; tentative D call: TRBD1 (5 bases). The V end was cut by 6 bases, the J end by 2 bases, with 10 bases between. There are 13 residues in the CDR3. The germline CDR1 and CDR2 sequences are SNHLY and FYNNEI.

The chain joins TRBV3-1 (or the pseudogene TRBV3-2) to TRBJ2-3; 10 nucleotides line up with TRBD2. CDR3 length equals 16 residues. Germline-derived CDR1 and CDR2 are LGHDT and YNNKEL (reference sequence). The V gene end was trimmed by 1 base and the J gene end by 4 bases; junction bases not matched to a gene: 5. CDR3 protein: CASSQVSSGSSDTQYF. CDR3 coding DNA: TGTGCCAGCAGCCAAGTTTCTAGCGGGAGTTCAGATACGCAGTATTTT.

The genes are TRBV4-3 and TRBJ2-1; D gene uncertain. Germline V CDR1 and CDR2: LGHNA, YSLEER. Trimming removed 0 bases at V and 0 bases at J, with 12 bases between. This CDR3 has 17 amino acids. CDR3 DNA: TGCGCCAGCAGCCAAGATATCACCTGGAGCTCCTACAATGAGCAGTTCTTC. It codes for CASSQDITWSSYNEQFF.

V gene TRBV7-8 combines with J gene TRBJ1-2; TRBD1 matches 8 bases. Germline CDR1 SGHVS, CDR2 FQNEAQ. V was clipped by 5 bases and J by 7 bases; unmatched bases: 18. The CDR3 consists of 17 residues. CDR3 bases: TGTGCCAGCAGCAACCGACAGGGGCGCTTTCGAAGGGGTGGCTACACCTTC. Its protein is CASSNRQGRFRRGGYTF. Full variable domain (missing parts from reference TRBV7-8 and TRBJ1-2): GAGVSQSPRYKVAKRGQDVALRCDPISGHVSLFWYQQALGQGPEFLTYFQNEAQLDKSGLPSDRFFAERPEGSVSTLKIQRTQQEDSAVYLCASSNRQGRFRRGGYTFGSGTRLTVV.

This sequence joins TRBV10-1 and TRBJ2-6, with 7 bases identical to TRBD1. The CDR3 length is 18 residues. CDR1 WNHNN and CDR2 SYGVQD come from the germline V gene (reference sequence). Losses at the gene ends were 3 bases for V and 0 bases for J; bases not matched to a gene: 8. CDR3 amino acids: CASSDSGQAISGANVLTF. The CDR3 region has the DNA TGCGCCAGCAGTGACTCCGGACAGGCCATCTCTGGGGCCAACGTCCTGACTTTC.

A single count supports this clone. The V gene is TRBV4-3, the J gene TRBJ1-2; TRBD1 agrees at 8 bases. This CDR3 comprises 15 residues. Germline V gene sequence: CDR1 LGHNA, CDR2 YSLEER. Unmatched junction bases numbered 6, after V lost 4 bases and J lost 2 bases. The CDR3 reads CASSLKGQGNYGYTF. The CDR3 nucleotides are TGCGCCAGCAGCCTAAAAGGACAGGGAAACTATGGCTACACCTTC.

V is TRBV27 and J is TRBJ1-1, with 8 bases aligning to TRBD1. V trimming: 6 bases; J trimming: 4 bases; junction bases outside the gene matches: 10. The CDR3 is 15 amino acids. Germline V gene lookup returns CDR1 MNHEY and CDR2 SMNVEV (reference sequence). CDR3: CASRTGQGSFTEAFF. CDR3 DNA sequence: TGTGCCAGCAGGACTGGACAGGGAAGTTTCACTGAAGCTTTCTTT.

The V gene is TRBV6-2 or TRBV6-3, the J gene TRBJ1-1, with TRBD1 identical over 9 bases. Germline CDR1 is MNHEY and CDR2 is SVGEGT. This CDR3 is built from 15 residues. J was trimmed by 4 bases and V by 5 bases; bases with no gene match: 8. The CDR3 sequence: CASSRPSGQGTEAFF. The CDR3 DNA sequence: TGTGCCAGCAGTCGACCATCGGGACAGGGCACTGAAGCTTTCTTT.

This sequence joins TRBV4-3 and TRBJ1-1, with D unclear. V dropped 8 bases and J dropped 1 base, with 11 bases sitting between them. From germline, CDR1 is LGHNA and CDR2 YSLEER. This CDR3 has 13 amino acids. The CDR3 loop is CASGEVRNTEAFF. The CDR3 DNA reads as TGCGCCAGCGGGGAGGTCAGGAACACTGAAGCTTTCTTT.

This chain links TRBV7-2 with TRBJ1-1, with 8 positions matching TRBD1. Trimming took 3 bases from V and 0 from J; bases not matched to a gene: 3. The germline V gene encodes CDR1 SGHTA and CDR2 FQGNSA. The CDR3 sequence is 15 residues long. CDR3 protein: CASSLWTGMNTEAFF. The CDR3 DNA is TGTGCCAGCAGCTTGTGGACAGGGATGAACACTGAAGCTTTCTTT.

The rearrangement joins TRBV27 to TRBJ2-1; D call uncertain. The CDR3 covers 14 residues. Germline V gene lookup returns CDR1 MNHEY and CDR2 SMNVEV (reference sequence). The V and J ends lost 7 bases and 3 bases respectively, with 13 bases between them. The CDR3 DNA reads TGTGCCAGCAATCCAGTCCCCCGCTACAATGAGCAGTTCTTC. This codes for CASNPVPRYNEQFF.

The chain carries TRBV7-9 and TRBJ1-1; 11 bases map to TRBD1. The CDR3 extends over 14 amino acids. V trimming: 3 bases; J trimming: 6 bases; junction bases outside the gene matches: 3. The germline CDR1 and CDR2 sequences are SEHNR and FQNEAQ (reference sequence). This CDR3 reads CASSFGQGAAEAFF. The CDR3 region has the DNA TGTGCCAGCAGCTTTGGACAGGGGGCCGCTGAAGCTTTCTTT.

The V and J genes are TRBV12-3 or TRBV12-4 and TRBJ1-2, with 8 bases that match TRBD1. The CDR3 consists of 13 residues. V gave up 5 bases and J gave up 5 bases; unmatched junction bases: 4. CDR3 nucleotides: TGTGCCAGCAGTCACGGGACAGGTTATGGCTACACCTTC. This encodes CASSHGTGYGYTF.

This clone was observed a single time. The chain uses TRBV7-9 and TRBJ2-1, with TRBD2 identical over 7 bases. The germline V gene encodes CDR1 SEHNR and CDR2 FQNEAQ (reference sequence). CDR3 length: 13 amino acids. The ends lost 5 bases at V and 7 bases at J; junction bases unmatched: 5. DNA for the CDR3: TGTGCCAGCAGCGGGAGGGCCGCAAATGAGCAGTTCTTC. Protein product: CASSGRAANEQFF.

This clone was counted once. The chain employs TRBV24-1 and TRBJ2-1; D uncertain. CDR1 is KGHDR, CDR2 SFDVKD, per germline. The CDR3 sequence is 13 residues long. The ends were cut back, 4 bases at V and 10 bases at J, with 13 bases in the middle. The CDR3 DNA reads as TGTGCCACCAGTGACGGATTTAGGAGCGAGCAGTTCTTC. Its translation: CATSDGFRSEQFF.

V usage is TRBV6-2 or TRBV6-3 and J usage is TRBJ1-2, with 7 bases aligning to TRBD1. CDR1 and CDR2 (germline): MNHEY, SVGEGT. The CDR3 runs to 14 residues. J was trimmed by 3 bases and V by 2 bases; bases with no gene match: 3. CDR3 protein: CASSYQGDHYGYTF. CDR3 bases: TGTGCCAGCAGTTACCAGGGGGATCACTATGGCTACACCTTC.

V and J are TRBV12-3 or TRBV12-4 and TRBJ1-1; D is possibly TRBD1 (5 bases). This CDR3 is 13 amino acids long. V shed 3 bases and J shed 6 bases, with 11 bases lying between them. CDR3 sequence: CASSLSGPPEAFF. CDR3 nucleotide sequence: TGTGCCAGCAGTTTGTCAGGGCCCCCTGAAGCTTTCTTT.

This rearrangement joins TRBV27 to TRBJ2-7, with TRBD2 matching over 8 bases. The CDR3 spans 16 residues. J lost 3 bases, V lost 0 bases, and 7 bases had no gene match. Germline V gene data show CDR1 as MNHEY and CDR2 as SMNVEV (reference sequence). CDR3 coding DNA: TGTGCCAGCAGTTTATCTATGGGGACTAGTTTCTACGAGCAGTACTTC. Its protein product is CASSLSMGTSFYEQYF.

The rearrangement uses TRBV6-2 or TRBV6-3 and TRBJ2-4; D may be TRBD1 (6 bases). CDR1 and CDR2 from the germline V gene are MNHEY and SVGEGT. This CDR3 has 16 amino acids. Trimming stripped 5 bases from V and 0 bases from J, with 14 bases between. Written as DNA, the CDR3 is TGTGCCAGCAGTGTCAGGGGCCTGGTAGCCAAAAACATTCAGTACTTC. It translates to CASSVRGLVAKNIQYF.

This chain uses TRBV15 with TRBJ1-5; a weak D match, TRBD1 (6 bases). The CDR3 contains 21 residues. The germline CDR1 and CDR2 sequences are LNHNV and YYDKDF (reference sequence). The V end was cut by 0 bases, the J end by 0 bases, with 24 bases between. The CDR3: CATSRDRGASLGTNSNQPQHF. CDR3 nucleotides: TGTGCCACCAGCAGAGATCGAGGCGCCAGTCTTGGGACAAATAGCAATCAGCCCCAGCATTTT.

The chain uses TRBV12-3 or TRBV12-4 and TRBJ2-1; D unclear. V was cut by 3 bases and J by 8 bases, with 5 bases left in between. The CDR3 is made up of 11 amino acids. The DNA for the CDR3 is TGTGCCAGCAGTTTTCAGTATGAGCAGTTCTTC. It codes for CASSFQYEQFF.

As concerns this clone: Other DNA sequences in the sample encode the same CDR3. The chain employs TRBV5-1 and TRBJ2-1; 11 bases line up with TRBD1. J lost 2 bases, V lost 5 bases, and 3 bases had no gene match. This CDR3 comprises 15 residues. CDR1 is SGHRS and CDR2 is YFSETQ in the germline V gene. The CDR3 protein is CASSQGQGAYNEQFF. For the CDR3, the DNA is TGCGCCAGCAGTCAGGGACAGGGGGCCTACAATGAGCAGTTCTTC.

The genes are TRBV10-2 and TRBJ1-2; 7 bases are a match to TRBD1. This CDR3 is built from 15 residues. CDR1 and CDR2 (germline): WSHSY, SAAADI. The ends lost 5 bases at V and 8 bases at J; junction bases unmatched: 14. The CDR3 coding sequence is TGCGCCAGCAGTTTGACAGGGCCCGCCTATAGGGGCTACACCTTC. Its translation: CASSLTGPAYRGYTF.